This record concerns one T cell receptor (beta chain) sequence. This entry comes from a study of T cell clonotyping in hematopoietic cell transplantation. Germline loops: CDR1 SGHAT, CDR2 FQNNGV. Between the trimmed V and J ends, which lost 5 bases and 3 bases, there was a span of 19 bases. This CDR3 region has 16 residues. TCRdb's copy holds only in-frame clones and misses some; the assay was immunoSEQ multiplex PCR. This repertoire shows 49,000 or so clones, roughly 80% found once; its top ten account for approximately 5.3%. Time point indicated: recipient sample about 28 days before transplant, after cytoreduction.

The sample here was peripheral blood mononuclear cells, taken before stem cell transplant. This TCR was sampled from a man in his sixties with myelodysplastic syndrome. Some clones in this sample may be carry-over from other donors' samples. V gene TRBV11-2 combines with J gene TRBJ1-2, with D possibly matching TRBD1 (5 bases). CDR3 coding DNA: TGTGCCAGCAGCCCTATGGGGACGGGTGGGGACTATGGCTACACCTTC. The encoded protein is CASSPMGTGGDYGYTF.